These 24 T cell receptor beta chains originate from one sample sequenced in a study of cytomegalovirus exposure and HLA in healthy donors. 60 Vbeta and 13 Jbeta primers were used in PCR. Clones were read by immunoSEQ multiplex PCR, and TCRdb kept only the in-frame ones, dropping some. The table shows about 130,000 clones, with about 80% occurring only once. Sequences were obtained from PBMCs. All receptors derive from a boy aged 2 to 10 in good health and CMV-seronegative.

The genes are TRBV11-3 and TRBJ2-5; possible D gene TRBD2, 6 bases. V was shortened by 5 bases and J by 5 bases, with 18 bases between the two germline ends. CDR3 length equals 15 residues. Germline V CDR1 and CDR2: SGHNT, YENEEA. DNA for the CDR3: TGTGCCAGCAGCCAAAGGTTCCCTGGGGGGGAGACCCAGTACTTC. This gives the protein CASSQRFPGGETQYF.

This clone appeared a single time. V and J are TRBV9 and TRBJ1-2, with D unclear. CDR1 and CDR2 (germline): SGDLS, YYNGEE. CDR3 size: 14 residues. The germline V and J ends were trimmed by 0 bases and 6 bases, with 12 bases remaining between them. CDR3: CASSVAAQAHGYTF. The CDR3 DNA sequence: TGTGCCAGCAGCGTAGCTGCCCAGGCCCATGGCTACACCTTC. Drawing the rest from reference TRBV9 and TRBJ1-2, the complete variable domain is DSGVTQTPKHLITATGQRVTLRCSPRSGDLSVYWYQQSLDQGLQFLIQYYNGEERAKGNILERFSAQQFPDLHSELNLSSLELGDSALYFCASSVAAQAHGYTFGSGTRLTVV.

A note on this clone: This specimen includes other DNA sequences encoding the same CDR3. The chain is built from TRBV7-9 and TRBJ2-1, with TRBD1 matching 9 bases. This CDR3 comprises 15 residues. Trimming removed 4 bases from V and 6 bases from J; junction bases left unmatched: 7. CDR1 and CDR2 from the germline V gene are SEHNR and FQNEAQ (reference sequence). Here the CDR3 reads CASSSETGGINEQFF. The CDR3, as DNA: TGTGCCAGCAGCTCCGAGACAGGGGGTATCAATGAGCAGTTCTTC.

The CDR3 region is CASSAYGEENEKLFF. CDR3 bases: TGTGCCAGCAGCGCATACGGGGAAGAGAATGAAAAACTGTTTTTT. This chain uses TRBV9 with TRBJ1-4; D call uncertain. V was pared by 3 bases and J by 5 bases, with 14 bases between. This CDR3 has 15 residues. CDR1 and CDR2 from the germline V gene are SGDLS and YYNGEE.

This clone has only one observation. The final CDR3 position lacks the conserved phenylalanine or tryptophan, pointing to a likely read error. The DNA is omitted, as the CDR3 cannot be located on it reliably, and the CDR3 follows TCRdb's listing. The chain is built from TRBV21-1 and TRBJ1-3. TRBV21-1 is a pseudogene locus. The CDR3 totals 11 residues, both ends included. The CDR3 sequence: CASSLPGGRGL.

V and J are TRBV15 and TRBJ1-1; no definite D call. There are 14 residues in the CDR3. The V end lost 3 bases, the J end lost 5 bases, and 13 bases lay between the germline ends. Germline assignment: CDR1 LNHNV and CDR2 YYDKDF (reference sequence). The CDR3 bases are TGTGCCACCAGCAGGACTCACCGAGGGACTGAAGCTTTCTTT. This sequence encodes CATSRTHRGTEAFF.

The rearrangement uses TRBV19 and TRBJ2-1; the D is unclear. The CDR3 has 15 amino acids. The germline CDR1 and CDR2 sequences are LNHDA and SQIVND (reference sequence). Trimming cost V 3 bases and J 0 bases, with 9 bases left between them. CDR3 protein: CASSIRLLSYNEQFF. The CDR3 coding sequence is TGTGCCAGTAGTATTAGACTGCTCTCCTACAATGAGCAGTTCTTC. Based on the CDR3 plus reference TRBV19 and TRBJ2-1, the full variable domain is DGGITQSPKYLFRKEGQNVTLSCEQNLNHDAMYWYRQDPGQGLRLIYYSQIVNDFQKGDIAEGYSVSREKKESFPLTVTSAQKNPTAFYLCASSIRLLSYNEQFFGPGTRLTVL.

The chain couples TRBV18 to TRBJ1-5; D is unclear. The CDR3 contains 16 residues. The germline gives CDR1 KGHSH, CDR2 LQKENI. The V end lost 3 bases, the J end lost 2 bases, and 14 bases lay between the germline ends. The CDR3 sequence: CASSPDRGRGNQPQHF. The CDR3, as DNA: TGTGCCAGCTCACCGGATCGAGGGAGGGGCAATCAGCCCCAGCATTTT.

This chain joins TRBV9 and TRBJ1-5; D call uncertain. Deletions cut 0 bases from V and 8 bases from J, with 15 bases between. This CDR3 spans 15 amino acids. Germline CDR1 is SGDLS and CDR2 is YYNGEE. DNA for the CDR3: TGTGCCAGCAGCGTAGGAAGGTCGGGGATCGAGCCCCAGCATTTT. Amino acid sequence: CASSVGRSGIEPQHF. Variable domain in full (rest from reference TRBV9 and TRBJ1-5): DSGVTQTPKHLITATGQRVTLRCSPRSGDLSVYWYQQSLDQGLQFLIQYYNGEERAKGNILERFSAQQFPDLHSELNLSSLELGDSALYFCASSVGRSGIEPQHFGDGTRLSIL.

This chain joins TRBV13 and TRBJ2-7; D might be TRBD1 (6 bases). V was trimmed by 5 bases and J by 3 bases, leaving 17 bases between them. The CDR3 runs to 15 residues. Germline CDR1 reads PRHDT; CDR2 reads FYEKMQ (reference sequence). DNA of the CDR3: TGTGCCAGCAGCCGATTTACAGGGAGAGGCTACGAGCAGTACGTC. Translation: CASSRFTGRGYEQYV.

The chain links TRBV2 to TRBJ2-1; D is uncertain. The germline V and J ends were trimmed by 4 bases and 6 bases, with 4 bases remaining between them. Germline CDR1 SNHLY, CDR2 FYNNEI. The CDR3 has 11 amino acids. The CDR3 coding sequence is TGTGCCAGCAGTGCAGGCAATGAGCAGTTCTTC. Protein: CASSAGNEQFF.

The chain uses TRBV7-9 and TRBJ2-3; D perhaps matches TRBD1 (6 bases). Trimming removed 2 bases at V and 2 bases at J, with 8 bases between. Germline V lookup: CDR1 SEHNR, CDR2 FQNEAQ (reference sequence). This CDR3 is 14 amino acids long. In nucleotides, the CDR3 is TGTGCCAGCAGCTTACGGACAGTCACAGATACGCAGTATTTT. Amino acids: CASSLRTVTDTQYF.

The chain links TRBV9 to TRBJ2-5, with 12 nucleotides matching TRBD1. The V gene end was trimmed by 0 bases and the J gene end by 5 bases; junction bases not matched to a gene: 5. The CDR3 has 16 amino acids. Germline V gene data show CDR1 as SGDLS and CDR2 as YYNGEE. The CDR3 spells CASSVGGTGGEETQYF. The DNA of the CDR3 is TGTGCCAGCAGCGTAGGAGGGACAGGGGGCGAGGAGACCCAGTACTTC. The full variable domain, with the rest looked up from reference TRBV9 and TRBJ2-5, is DSGVTQTPKHLITATGQRVTLRCSPRSGDLSVYWYQQSLDQGLQFLIQYYNGEERAKGNILERFSAQQFPDLHSELNLSSLELGDSALYFCASSVGGTGGEETQYFGPGTRLLVL.

Details on this clone: The junction differs from germline at one of its ends, possibly a read error. The chain recombines TRBV6-1 with TRBJ1-1; D not certain. Germline CDR1 MNHNS, CDR2 SASEGT. The CDR3 consists of 14 residues. The CDR3 reads CATAREPLNAEAFF. Written as DNA, the CDR3 is TGTGCCACCGCTAGGGAGCCATTGAACGCTGAAGCTTTCTTT.

The J gene is TRBJ2-6, the V gene TRBV6-6; D remains ambiguous. Germline CDR1 reads MNHNY; CDR2 reads SVGAGI (reference sequence). V lost 7 bases to trimming and J lost 4 bases, with 14 bases between them. This CDR3 is 15 amino acids long. The DNA of the CDR3 is TGTGCCAGCAACTCACTGGTTAAGGGGGCCAACGTCCTGACTTTC. This sequence encodes CASNSLVKGANVLTF.

This clone was observed a handful of times. V gene TRBV15 combines with J gene TRBJ1-3; no definite D call. Trimming left V 0 bases short and J 0 bases short, with 9 bases between. Germline CDR1 LNHNV, CDR2 YYDKDF (reference sequence). The CDR3 loop spans 16 amino acids. DNA of the CDR3: TGTGCCACCAGCAGAGATCCGGGGAGCTCTGGAAACACCATATATTTT. Residues: CATSRDPGSSGNTIYF. Full variable domain (missing parts from reference TRBV15 and TRBJ1-3): DAMVIQNPRYQVTQFGKPVTLSCSQTLNHNVMYWYQQKSSQAPKLLFHYYDKDFNNEADTPDNFQSRRPNTSFCFLDIRSPGLGDTAMYLCATSRDPGSSGNTIYFGEGSWLTVV.

The V call is TRBV27, the J call TRBJ2-4, with 8 bases fitting TRBD1. Germline CDR1 and CDR2: MNHEY and SMNVEV (reference sequence). The CDR3 covers 16 residues. V gave up 8 bases and J gave up 4 bases; unmatched junction bases: 13. CDR3 nucleotide sequence: TGTGCCAGCGGGCCCTCGGGACAGGACCTTAAAAACATTCAGTACTTC. Translated, it gives CASGPSGQDLKNIQYF.

The chain recombines TRBV6-5 with TRBJ1-1; 8 nucleotides align to TRBD1. J gave up 1 base and V 4 bases, and 5 bases lay outside the gene matches. The CDR3 extends over 15 amino acids. Germline V gene lookup returns CDR1 MNHEY and CDR2 SVGAGI. In nucleotides, the CDR3 is TGTGCCAGCAGTTTTACAGGGGGGCCGAACACTGAAGCTTTCTTT. This encodes CASSFTGGPNTEAFF.

The chain is built from TRBV5-1 and TRBJ2-7; 9 bases align to TRBD1. Looked up from germline, CDR1 is SGHRS and CDR2 is YFSETQ. Trimming cost V 2 bases and J 5 bases; bases outside gene matches: 8. The length of the CDR3 is 15 residues. Here the CDR3 reads CASSFGDRVPHEQYV. In nucleotides, the CDR3 is TGCGCCAGCAGCTTCGGGGACAGGGTTCCCCACGAGCAGTACGTC.

V and J are TRBV9 and TRBJ2-3; 8 nucleotides agree with TRBD1. The length of the CDR3 is 15 residues. V shed 0 bases, J shed 3 bases, and the junction held 3 bases outside the gene matches. CDR1 is SGDLS, CDR2 YYNGEE, per germline. The chain's CDR3 is CASSVVGQGTDTQYF. CDR3 DNA: TGTGCCAGCAGCGTAGTCGGACAGGGAACAGATACGCAGTATTTT.

This rearrangement joins TRBV30 to TRBJ2-2, with TRBD2 matching 7 bases. The trim removed 8 bases at V and 3 bases at J, leaving 6 bases unmatched. The V gene's germline CDR1 is GTSNPN and CDR2 SVGIG (reference sequence). The CDR3 contains 13 residues. The CDR3 coding sequence is TGTGCCGGGCTAGCGGATCACACCGGGGAGCTGTTTTTT. Translated, it gives CAGLADHTGELFF.

With regard to this clone: The junction departs from germline at one end; a sequencing error may be responsible. V usage is TRBV5-6 and J usage is TRBJ2-1; D perhaps matches TRBD1 (6 bases). The CDR3 has 17 residues. The germline V gene encodes CDR1 SGHDT and CDR2 YYEEEE. CDR3 protein: CASSLAATGNSHNEQFF. CDR3 DNA: TGTGCCAGCAGCTTGGCGGCGACAGGTAACTCCCACAATGAGCAGTTCTTC.

The chain is built from TRBV7-2 and TRBJ1-6; the match to TRBD1 covers 9 bases. The CDR3 covers 15 residues. Germline values: CDR1 SGHTA, CDR2 FQGNSA. J lost 10 bases, V lost 5 bases, and 9 bases had no gene match. In DNA, the CDR3 is TGTGCCAGCAGCCTAACAGGGGGCTATTTATCACCCCTCCACTTT. It is translated as CASSLTGGYLSPLHF.

This clone was recorded once. This chain joins TRBV28 and TRBJ1-6; no firm D call. CDR3 length: 14 residues. CDR1 and CDR2 from the germline V gene are MDHEN and SYDVKM. V was pared by 7 bases and J by 5 bases, with 12 bases between. The CDR3 reads CASTPGGDNSPLHF. The CDR3 DNA follows: TGTGCCAGCACCCCCGGCGGGGATAATTCACCCCTCCACTTT.